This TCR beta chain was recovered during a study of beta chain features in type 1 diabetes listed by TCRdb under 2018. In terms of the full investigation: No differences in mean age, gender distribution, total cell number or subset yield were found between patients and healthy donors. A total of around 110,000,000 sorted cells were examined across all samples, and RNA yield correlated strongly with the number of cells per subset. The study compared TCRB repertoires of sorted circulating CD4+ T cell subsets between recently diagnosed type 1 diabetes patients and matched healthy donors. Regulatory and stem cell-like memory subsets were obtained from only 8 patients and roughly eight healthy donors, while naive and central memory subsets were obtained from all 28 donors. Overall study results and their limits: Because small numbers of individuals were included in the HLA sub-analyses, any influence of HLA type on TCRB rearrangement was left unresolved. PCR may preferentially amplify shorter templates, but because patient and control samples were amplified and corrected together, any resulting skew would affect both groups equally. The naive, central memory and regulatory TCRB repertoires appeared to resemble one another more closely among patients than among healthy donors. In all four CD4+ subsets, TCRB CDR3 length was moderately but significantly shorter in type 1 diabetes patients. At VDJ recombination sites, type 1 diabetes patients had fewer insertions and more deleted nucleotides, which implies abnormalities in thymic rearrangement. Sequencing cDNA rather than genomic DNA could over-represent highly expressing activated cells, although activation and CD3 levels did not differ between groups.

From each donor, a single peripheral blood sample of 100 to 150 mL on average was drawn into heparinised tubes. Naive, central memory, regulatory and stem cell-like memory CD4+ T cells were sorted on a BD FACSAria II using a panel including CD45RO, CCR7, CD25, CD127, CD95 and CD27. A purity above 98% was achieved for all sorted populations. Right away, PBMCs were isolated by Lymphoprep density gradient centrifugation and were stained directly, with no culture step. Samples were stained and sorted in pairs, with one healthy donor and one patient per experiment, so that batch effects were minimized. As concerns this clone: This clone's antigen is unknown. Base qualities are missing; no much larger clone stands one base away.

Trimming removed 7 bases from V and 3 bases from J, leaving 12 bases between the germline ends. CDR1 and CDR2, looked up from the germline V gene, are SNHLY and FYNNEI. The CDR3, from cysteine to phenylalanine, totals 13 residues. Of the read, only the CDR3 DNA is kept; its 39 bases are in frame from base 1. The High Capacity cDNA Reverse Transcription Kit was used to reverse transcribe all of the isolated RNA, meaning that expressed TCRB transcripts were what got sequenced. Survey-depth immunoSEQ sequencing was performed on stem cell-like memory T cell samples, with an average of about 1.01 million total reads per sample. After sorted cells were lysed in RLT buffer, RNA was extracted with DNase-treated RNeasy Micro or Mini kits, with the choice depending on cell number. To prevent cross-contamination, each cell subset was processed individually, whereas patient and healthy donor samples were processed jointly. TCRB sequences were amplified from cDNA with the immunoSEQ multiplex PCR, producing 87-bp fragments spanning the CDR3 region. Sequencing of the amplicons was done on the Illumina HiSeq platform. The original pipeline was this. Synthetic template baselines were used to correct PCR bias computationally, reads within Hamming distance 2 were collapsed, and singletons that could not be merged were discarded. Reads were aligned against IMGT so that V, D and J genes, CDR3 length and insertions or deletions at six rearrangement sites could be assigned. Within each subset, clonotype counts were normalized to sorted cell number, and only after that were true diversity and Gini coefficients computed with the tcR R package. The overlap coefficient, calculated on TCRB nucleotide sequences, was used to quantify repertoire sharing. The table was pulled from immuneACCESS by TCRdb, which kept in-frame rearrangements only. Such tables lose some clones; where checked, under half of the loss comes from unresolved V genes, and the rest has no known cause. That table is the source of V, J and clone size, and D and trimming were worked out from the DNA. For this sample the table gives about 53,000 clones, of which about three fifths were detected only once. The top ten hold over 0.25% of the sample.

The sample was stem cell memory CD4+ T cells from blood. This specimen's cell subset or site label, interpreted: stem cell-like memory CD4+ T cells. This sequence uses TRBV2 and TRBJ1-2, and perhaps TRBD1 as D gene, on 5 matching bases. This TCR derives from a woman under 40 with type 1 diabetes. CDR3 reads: CASTGFRDYGYTF. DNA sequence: TGTGCCAGCACAGGGTTCCGGGACTATGGCTACACCTTC.